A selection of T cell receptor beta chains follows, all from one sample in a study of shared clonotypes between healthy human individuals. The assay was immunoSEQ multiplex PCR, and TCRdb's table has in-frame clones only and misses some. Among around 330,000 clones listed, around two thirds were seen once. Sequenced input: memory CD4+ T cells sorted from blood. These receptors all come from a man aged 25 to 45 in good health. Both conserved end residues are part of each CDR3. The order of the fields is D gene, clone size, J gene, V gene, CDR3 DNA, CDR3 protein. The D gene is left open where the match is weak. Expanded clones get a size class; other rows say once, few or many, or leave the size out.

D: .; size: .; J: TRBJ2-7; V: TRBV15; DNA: TGTGCCACCAGCAGCCTAAGCTACGAGCAGTACTTC; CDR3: CATSSLSYEQYF
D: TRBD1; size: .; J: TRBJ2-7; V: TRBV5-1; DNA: TGCGCCAGCAGCTATATTGACAGGGGGAACTACGAGCAGTACTTC; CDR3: CASSYIDRGNYEQYF
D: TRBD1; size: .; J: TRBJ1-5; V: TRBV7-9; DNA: TGTGCCAGCAGCTTATCTGACAGGGGGTTAAATCAGCCCCAGCATTTT; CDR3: CASSLSDRGLNQPQHF
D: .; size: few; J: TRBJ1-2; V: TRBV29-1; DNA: TGCAGCGTTGGTGGCAGGAGAGAGGGCTACACCTTC; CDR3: CSVGGRREGYTF
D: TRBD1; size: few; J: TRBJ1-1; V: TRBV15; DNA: TGTGCCACCAGCAGAGGAGGACAGGGGAAGCTCACTGAAGCTTTCTTT; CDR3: CATSRGGQGKLTEAFF
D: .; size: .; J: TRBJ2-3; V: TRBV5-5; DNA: TGTGCCAGCAGCCTATCCACCGGGACCTCCCTCACGCAGTATTTT; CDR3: CASSLSTGTSLTQYF
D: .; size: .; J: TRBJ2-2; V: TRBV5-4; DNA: TGTGCCAGCAGCTTAAAGGGGAGAGTCACCGGGGAGCTGTTTTTT; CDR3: CASSLKGRVTGELFF
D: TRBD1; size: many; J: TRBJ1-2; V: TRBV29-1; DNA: TGCAGCGCTGACCGGACAGGGACGAACTATGGCTACACCTTC; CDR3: CSADRTGTNYGYTF
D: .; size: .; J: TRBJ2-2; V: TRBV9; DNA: TGTGCCAGCAGCGCACCACAAACAGGGACCGGGGAGCTGTTTTTT; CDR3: CASSAPQTGTGELFF
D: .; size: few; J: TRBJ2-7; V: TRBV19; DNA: TGTGCCAGTAGTATAGTTATCGGCTCATACGAGCAGTACTTC; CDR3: CASSIVIGSYEQYF
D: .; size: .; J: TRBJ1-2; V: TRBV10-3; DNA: TGTGCCATCAGTGTTTCTGACTATGGCTACACCTTC; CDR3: CAISVSDYGYTF
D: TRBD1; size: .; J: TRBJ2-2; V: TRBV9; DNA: TGTGCCAGCAGCGCGCGGGACAGGAGCTTGACCGGGGAGCTGTTTTTT; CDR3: CASSARDRSLTGELFF
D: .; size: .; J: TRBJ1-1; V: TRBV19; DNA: TGTGCCGCTGTGACCAGGACAGCCCGTGAAGCTTTCTTT; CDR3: CAAVTRTAREAFF
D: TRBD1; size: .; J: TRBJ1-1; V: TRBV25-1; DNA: TGTGCCAGCAGTGACCAGGGGGGCACTGAAGCTTTCTTT; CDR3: CASSDQGGTEAFF
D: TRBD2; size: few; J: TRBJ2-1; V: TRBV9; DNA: TGTGCCAGCAATCCTAGCGGGAGTCAGGATGAGCAGTTCTTC; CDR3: CASNPSGSQDEQFF
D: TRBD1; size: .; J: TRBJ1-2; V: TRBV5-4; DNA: TGTGCCAGCAGCTTGGGAGGGACAGGGGGCAGTTACTATGGCTACACCTTC; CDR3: CASSLGGTGGSYYGYTF
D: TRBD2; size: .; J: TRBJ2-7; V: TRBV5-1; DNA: TGCGCCAGCAGCCGGGAGGGTGGCGGGCCCTACGAGCAGTACTTC; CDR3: CASSREGGGPYEQYF
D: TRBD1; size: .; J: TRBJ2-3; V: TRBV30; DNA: TGTGCCTGGAGTGTACTGACTGGGGCAGGGGGTTTGCAGTATTTT; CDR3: CAWSVLTGAGGLQYF
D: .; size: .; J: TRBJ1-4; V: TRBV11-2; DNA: TGTGCCAGCAGCTTAGGTAGAGGGTATACTGCAACTAATGAAAAACTGTTTTTT; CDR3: CASSLGRGYTATNEKLFF
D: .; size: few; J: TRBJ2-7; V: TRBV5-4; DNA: TGTGCCAGCAGCTTGGGCAGGTCCTCCTACGAGCAGTACTTC; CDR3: CASSLGRSSYEQYF
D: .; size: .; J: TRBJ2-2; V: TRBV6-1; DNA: TGTGCCAGCAGTGGTTCCCGGGCCACAGTCACCGGGGAGCTGTTTTTT; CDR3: CASSGSRATVTGELFF
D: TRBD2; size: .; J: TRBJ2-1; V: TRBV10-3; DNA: TGTGCCATCAGTGAGCTCGGGACTAGCGGGAGGACGAACAATGAGCAGTTCTTC; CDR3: CAISELGTSGRTNNEQFF
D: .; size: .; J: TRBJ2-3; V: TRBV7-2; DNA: TGTGCCAGCAGCTTAGCGGCTGGAAAAAGAGATACGCAGTATTTT; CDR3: CASSLAAGKRDTQYF
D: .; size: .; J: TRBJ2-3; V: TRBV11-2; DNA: TGTGCCAGCAGCTTACCATCAGCCCCAGATACGCAGTATTTT; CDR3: CASSLPSAPDTQYF
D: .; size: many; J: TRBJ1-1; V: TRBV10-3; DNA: TGTGCCATCAAAGGGTACGGGGACGCCAAAACTGAAGCTTTCTTT; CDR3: CAIKGYGDAKTEAFF
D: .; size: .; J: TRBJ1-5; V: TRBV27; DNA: TGTGCCAGCAGCCCCCACACTAGCAATCAGCCCCAGCATTTT; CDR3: CASSPHTSNQPQHF
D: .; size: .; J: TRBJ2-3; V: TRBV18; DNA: TGTGCCAGCTCGACGATGAGGAAAGATACGCAGTATTTT; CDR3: CASSTMRKDTQYF
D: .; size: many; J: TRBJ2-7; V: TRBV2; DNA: TGTGCCAGCAGCTGGGACAACTCCTACGAGCAGTACTTC; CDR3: CASSWDNSYEQYF
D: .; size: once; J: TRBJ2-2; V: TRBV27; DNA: TGTGCCAGCAGTTTTTTAATGGGGGAGCTGTTTTTT; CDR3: CASSFLMGELFF
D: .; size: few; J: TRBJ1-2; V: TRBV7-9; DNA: TGTGCCAGCAGCTTAGGGACGGATGGCTACACCTTC; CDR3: CASSLGTDGYTF
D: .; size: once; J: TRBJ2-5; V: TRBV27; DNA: TGTGCCAGCAGCCAAAGATCCGAATATCCCCAGTACTTC; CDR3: CASSQRSEYPQYF
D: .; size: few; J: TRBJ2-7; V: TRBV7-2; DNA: TGTGCCAGCAGCTTAGCGGGGGCCTCGGGGCCGGTTTTGCAGTACTTC; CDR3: CASSLAGASGPVLQYF
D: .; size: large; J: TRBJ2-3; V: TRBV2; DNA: TGTGCCACCTCCCCCGGTCTAGACACAGATACGCAGTATTTT; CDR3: CATSPGLDTDTQYF
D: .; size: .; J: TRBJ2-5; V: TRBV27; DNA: TGTGCCAGCAGTTTATTGGGGGAGACCCAGTACTTC; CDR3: CASSLLGETQYF
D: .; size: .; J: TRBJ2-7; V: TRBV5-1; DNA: TGCGCCAGCAGCTTGGGGACTCCTGGCCCCTACGAGCAGTACTTC; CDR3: CASSLGTPGPYEQYF
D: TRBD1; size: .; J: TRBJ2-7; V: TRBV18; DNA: TGTGCCAGCTCACGGGACAGGGATAGCGAGCAGTACTTC; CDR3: CASSRDRDSEQYF
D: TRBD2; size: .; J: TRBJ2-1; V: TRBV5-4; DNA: TGTGCCAGCAGCTTATACACTAGCGCGTACAATGAGCAGTTCTTC; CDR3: CASSLYTSAYNEQFF
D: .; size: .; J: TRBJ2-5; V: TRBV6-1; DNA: TGTGCCAGCAGTGGTGGGGCTTATGAGACCCAGTACTTC; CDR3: CASSGGAYETQYF
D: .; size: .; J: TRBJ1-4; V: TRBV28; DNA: TGTGCCAGCAGTCGCCTGGGAATTGAAAAACTGTTTTTT; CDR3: CASSRLGIEKLFF
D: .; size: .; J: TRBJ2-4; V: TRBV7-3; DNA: TGTGCCAGCAGCCCGGGATTAGCCAAAAACATTCAGTACTTC; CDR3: CASSPGLAKNIQYF
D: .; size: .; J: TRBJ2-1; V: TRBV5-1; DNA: TGCGCCAGCAGCCTGGATCCTGGAGCGGGACAACGCAATGAGCAGTTCTTC; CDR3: CASSLDPGAGQRNEQFF
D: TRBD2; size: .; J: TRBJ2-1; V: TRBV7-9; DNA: TGTGCCAGCAGCTCACCCGGAGCGGGAGGAAACAATGAGCAGTTCTTC; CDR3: CASSSPGAGGNNEQFF
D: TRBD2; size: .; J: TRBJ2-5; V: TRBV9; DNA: TGTGCCAGCAGCGTCGGGACTAGCGGGAGGGGAGAGACCCAGTACTTC; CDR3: CASSVGTSGRGETQYF
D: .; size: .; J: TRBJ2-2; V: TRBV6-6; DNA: TGTGCCAGCACTGGTACCAACACCGGGGAGCTGTTTTTT; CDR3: CASTGTNTGELFF
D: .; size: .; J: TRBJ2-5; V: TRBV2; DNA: TGTGCCAGCAACAGTTTCGAGACCCAGTACTTC; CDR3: CASNSFETQYF
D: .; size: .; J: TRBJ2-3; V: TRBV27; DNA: TGTGCCAGCAGTCACATGCCGGGAAGGAGCACAGATACGCAGTATTTT; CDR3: CASSHMPGRSTDTQYF
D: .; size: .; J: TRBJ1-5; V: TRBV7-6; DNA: TGTGCCAGCAGCTTTGGACAGAATCAGCCCCAGCATTTT; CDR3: CASSFGQNQPQHF
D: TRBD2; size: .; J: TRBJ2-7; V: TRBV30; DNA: TGTGCCTGGAGTACATGGGGGGGTCACTACGAGCAGTACTTC; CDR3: CAWSTWGGHYEQYF
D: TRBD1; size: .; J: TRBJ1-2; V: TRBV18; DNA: TGTGCCAGCTCACGGACCGGGACAGGGTCACAGAACTATGGCTACACCTTC; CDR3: CASSRTGTGSQNYGYTF
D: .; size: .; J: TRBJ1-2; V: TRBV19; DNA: TGTGCCAGTAGCACACAACAAATTAACTATGGCTACACCTTC; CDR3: CASSTQQINYGYTF
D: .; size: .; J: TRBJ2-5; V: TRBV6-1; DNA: TGTGCCAGCAGTGAAGCATCAGGGACCCAGTACTTC; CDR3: CASSEASGTQYF
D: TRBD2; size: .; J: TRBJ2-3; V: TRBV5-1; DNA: TGCGCCAGCAGCAGCGGGACTAGCGCTAGCACAGATACGCAGTATTTT; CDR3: CASSSGTSASTDTQYF
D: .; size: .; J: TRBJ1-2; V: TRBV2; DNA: TGTGCCTCCACAGGGTCCGGGGCCTATGGCTACACCTTC; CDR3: CASTGSGAYGYTF
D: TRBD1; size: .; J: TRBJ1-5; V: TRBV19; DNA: TGTGCCAGTGACGACCCTCAACAGGGGTTCTATCAGCCCCAGCATTTT; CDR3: CASDDPQQGFYQPQHF
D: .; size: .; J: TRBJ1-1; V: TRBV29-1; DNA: TGCAGCGTTGATGACACTGAAGCTTTCTTT; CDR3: CSVDDTEAFF
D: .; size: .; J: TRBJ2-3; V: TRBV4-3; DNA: TGCGCCAGCAGCCAAGAGGATTTTGGGGGGAGAAGCTCGGATACGCAGTATTTT; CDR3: CASSQEDFGGRSSDTQYF
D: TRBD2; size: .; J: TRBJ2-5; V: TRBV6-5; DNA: TGTGCCAGCAGTTACTCCCCAGGACTAGCGGGAGAGACCCAGTACTTC; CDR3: CASSYSPGLAGETQYF
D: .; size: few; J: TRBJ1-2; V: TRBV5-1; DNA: TGCGCCAGCAGCTTGAGAGGGGCTAACTATGGCTACACCTTC; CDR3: CASSLRGANYGYTF
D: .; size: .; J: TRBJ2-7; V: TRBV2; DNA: TGTGCCAGCAGTGAAATGGGTACCAGCTCCTACGAGCAGTACTTC; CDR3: CASSEMGTSSYEQYF